One sample yielded the 15 T cell receptor beta chains listed below, sequenced in a study of blood T cell repertoires in COVID-19 (dated by TCRdb to about 2020). The receptor library was made with the immunoSEQ multiplex PCR assay. The clones in this table, taken by TCRdb from immuneACCESS, are in-frame only. Not every clone is retained; where verified, under half of the shortfall comes from an unresolved V gene, and the cause of the rest is unknown. The sample includes over 30,000 clones, with under 90% observed a single time. The ten top clones hold about 12% of the sample. Sequenced: peripheral blood. The receptors were sampled from a man aged 70 or older with acute or convalescent COVID-19.

This clone came up once. The J gene is TRBJ2-3, the V gene TRBV20-1; 9 bases match TRBD1. The CDR3 consists of 11 residues. Germline values: CDR1 DFQATT, CDR2 SNEGSKA (reference sequence). J gave up 15 bases and V 5 bases, and 9 bases lay outside the gene matches. CDR3 loop: CSAQGQDRGYF. CDR3 DNA: TGCAGTGCTCAGGGTCAGGACAGGGGTTATTTT.

V is TRBV6-5 and J is TRBJ2-2, with D unclear. This CDR3 spans 13 amino acids. V was clipped by 5 bases and J by 1 base, with 5 bases between them. Germline V gene lookup returns CDR1 MNHEY and CDR2 SVGAGI. The CDR3 loop reads CASSTRNTGELFF. CDR3 bases: TGTGCCAGCAGTACCAGGAACACCGGGGAGCTGTTTTTT.

V usage is TRBV4-2 and J usage is TRBJ2-5; TRBD2 matches 10 bases. V dropped 4 bases and J dropped 5; count of bases not matched to a gene: 13. The CDR3 is 17 residues long. Germline CDR1 LGHNA, CDR2 YNFKEQ. CDR3 protein: CASSPGVTSGVGETQYF. In DNA, the CDR3 is TGTGCCAGCAGCCCAGGGGTCACTAGCGGGGTCGGGGAGACCCAGTACTTC.

Comments on this clone: Its ends do not fully match the called genes, so a read error is possible. The chain combines TRBV23-1 with TRBJ2-2, with a tentative D call TRBD2 (6 bases). TRBV23-1 is an ORF, and what it does is uncertain. The CDR3 covers 18 residues. The CDR3 nucleotides read TGCGCCAGCAGTTCACCGGGACTGATCTTTCGCGAACACCGGGGAGCTGTTTTT. It is translated as CASSSPGLIFREHRGAVF.

The gene calls are TRBV7-3 and TRBJ2-3; tentatively, D is TRBD2 (6 bases). Germline CDR1 is SGHTA and CDR2 is FQGTGA. V was pared by 5 bases and J by 6 bases, with 21 bases between. The CDR3 totals 16 residues. The CDR3 spells CASSQGGTGGSDTQYF. CDR3 in DNA: TGTGCCAGCAGCCAGGGCGGGACTGGAGGGAGTGATACGCAGTATTTT.

V and J are TRBV5-6 and TRBJ1-4; D is uncertain. Germline V lookup: CDR1 SGHDT, CDR2 YYEEEE. This CDR3 is built from 17 residues. The V gene lost 2 bases and the J gene lost 1 base, with 15 bases spanning the gap. The CDR3 sequence is CASSFLTSFRTNEKLFF. CDR3 DNA: TGTGCCAGCAGCTTTTTGACATCGTTCCGAACTAATGAAAAACTGTTTTTT. Using reference TRBV5-6 and TRBJ1-4 for the parts outside the CDR3, the full variable domain is DAGVTQSPTHLIKTRGQQVTLRCSPKSGHDTVSWYQQALGQGPQFIFQYYEEEERQRGNFPDRFSGHQFPNYSSELNVNALLLGDSALYLCASSFLTSFRTNEKLFFGSGTQLSVL.

The J gene is TRBJ1-6, the V gene TRBV28; 8 bases agree with TRBD1. Germline V gene lookup returns CDR1 MDHEN and CDR2 SYDVKM. Trimming cost V 4 bases and J 4 bases; bases outside gene matches: 9. The CDR3 length is 17 residues. CDR3 bases: TGTGCCAGCAGTTACGGGACAGGCTTACTATATAATTCACCCCTCCACTTT. Its protein is CASSYGTGLLYNSPLHF.

The V call is TRBV5-5, the J call TRBJ2-3, with a possible D match to TRBD2 (5 bases). V was cut by 0 bases and J by 4 bases, with 9 bases left in between. CDR1 SGHKS and CDR2 YYEKEE come from the germline V gene (reference sequence). CDR3 size: 14 residues. The CDR3 DNA follows: TGTGCCAGCAGCTTGGCTAGCAATCCAGATACGCAGTATTTT. Its translation: CASSLASNPDTQYF.

This sequence joins TRBV6-5 and TRBJ1-5; D gene unclear. Germline lookup yields CDR1 MNHEY and CDR2 SVGAGI. This CDR3 has 15 amino acids. The V end lost 5 bases, the J end lost 5 bases, and 16 bases lay between the germline ends. CDR3 coding DNA: TGTGCCAGCAGTCCTCGAGAGGGTCGCGATCAGCCCCAGCATTTT. Its protein is CASSPREGRDQPQHF.

The chain combines TRBV19 with TRBJ1-1; a possible D gene is TRBD1 (6 bases). Per germline, CDR1 LNHDA and CDR2 SQIVND (reference sequence). The CDR3 extends over 13 amino acids. Between the trimmed V and J ends, which lost 5 bases and 4 bases, there was a span of 11 bases. CDR3 sequence (DNA): TGTGCCAGTAGTCCTCAGACAGGCACTGAAGCTTTCTTT. Amino acid sequence: CASSPQTGTEAFF.

J is TRBJ1-5 and V is TRBV28; TRBD1 is a possible D gene (5 bases). This CDR3 has 14 amino acids. Germline CDR1 reads MDHEN; CDR2 reads SYDVKM. With 11 bases removed from V and 3 bases from J, the gap between germline ends came to 17 bases. This chain's CDR3 is CACRSGRFNQPQHF. The DNA for the CDR3 is TGTGCCTGCCGGTCAGGGAGGTTCAATCAGCCCCAGCATTTT.

J is TRBJ2-7 and V is TRBV4-1; TRBD1 agrees at 7 bases. V lost 4 bases to trimming and J lost 0 bases; unmatched junction nucleotides: 6. Looked up from germline, CDR1 is MGHRA and CDR2 is YSYEKL. CDR3 length: 15 residues. CDR3 in DNA: TGCGCCAGCAGCCGTAGACAGGGCTTCTCCTACGAGCAGTACTTC. It is translated as CASSRRQGFSYEQYF.

V usage is TRBV14 and J usage is TRBJ2-2; unclear D gene. There are 14 residues in the CDR3. V was shortened by 0 bases and J by 1 base, with 3 bases between the two germline ends. Germline V gene sequence: CDR1 SGHDN, CDR2 FVKESK. The CDR3 loop is CASSQERNTGELFF. The CDR3 DNA sequence: TGTGCCAGCAGCCAAGAGCGGAACACCGGGGAGCTGTTTTTT.

The chain links TRBV28 to TRBJ2-5; TRBD2 matches 12 bases. The CDR3 sequence is 16 residues long. The V segment lost 3 bases and the J segment 5 bases; nucleotides outside the gene matches: 7. The V gene's germline CDR1 is MDHEN and CDR2 SYDVKM. This chain's CDR3 is CASSFLAGGPGETQYF. The CDR3 DNA reads TGTGCCAGCAGTTTCCTAGCGGGAGGGCCTGGGGAGACCCAGTACTTC.

The chain uses TRBV5-6 and TRBJ2-7; 11 bases are a match to TRBD1. Germline CDR1 is SGHDT and CDR2 is YYEEEE. J was trimmed by 1 base and V by 4 bases; bases with no gene match: 4. The length of the CDR3 is 15 residues. In DNA, the CDR3 is TGTGCCAGCAGCCCAGGACAGGGGGCTTCCTACGAGCAGTACTTC. Residues: CASSPGQGASYEQYF.